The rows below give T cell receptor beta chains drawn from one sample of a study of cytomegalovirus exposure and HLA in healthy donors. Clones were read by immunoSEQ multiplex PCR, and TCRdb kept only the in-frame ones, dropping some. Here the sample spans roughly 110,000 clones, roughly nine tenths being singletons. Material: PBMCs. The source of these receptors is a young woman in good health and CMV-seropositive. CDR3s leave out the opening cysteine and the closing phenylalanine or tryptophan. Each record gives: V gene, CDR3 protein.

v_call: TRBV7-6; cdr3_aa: ASSQGQGGEKLF
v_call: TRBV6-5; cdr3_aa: ASSSQVNLNEQF
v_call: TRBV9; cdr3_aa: ASSVDGSNQPQH
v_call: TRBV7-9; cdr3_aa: ASSLEGDQPQH
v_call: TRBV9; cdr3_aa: ASSPTINTEAF
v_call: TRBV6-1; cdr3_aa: ASRGFDRANQPQH
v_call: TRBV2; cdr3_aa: ASIWDRGATGELF
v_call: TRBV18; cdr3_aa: ASSPPGQTAYEQY
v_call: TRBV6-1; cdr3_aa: ASRGQGVSPLH
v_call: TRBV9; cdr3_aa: ASSDGQGVSPLH
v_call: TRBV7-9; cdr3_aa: ASSDSTGGFYEQY
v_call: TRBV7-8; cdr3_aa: ASSLVRTTNEKLF
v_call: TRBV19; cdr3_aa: ASTPEASGGIGNEQF
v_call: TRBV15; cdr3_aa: ATSRDRGEETQY
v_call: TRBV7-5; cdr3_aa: ARSYTDRGGEQF
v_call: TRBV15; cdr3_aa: ATSAEWGGVNEQF
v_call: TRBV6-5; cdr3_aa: ASSYGTSAETQY
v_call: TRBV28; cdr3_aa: ASRVSSYNEQF
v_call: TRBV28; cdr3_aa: ASSPRGNSPLH
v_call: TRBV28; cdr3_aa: ASSFVQGFEKLF
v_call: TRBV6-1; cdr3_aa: ASRRLPMYQETQY
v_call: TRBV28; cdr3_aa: ASSLKLAHGYT
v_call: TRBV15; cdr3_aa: ATSRDWGQGSYT
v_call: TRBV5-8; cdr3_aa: ASSTNKQGAGNTIY
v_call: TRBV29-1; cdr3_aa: SVRGELSGELF
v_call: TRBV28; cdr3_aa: ASSSRGSDYGYT
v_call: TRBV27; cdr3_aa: ASSFLRTGDEKLF
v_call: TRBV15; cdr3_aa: ATRWGPGYT
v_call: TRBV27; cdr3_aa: ASSSPSGVSYNEQF
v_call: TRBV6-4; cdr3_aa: ASSDGGATDTQY
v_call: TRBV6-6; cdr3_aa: ASSYSDKNYGYT
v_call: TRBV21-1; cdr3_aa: ASTVSGFDEKLF
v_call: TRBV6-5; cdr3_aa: ASSYPGTGTEAF
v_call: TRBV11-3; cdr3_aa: ASSLRGEETQY
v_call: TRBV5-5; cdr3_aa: ASSSWTSGGDEQY
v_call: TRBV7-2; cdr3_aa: ASSLGGGRADTQY
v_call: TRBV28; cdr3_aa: ASSLTSGGQETQY
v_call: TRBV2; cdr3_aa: ATAGTENSPLH